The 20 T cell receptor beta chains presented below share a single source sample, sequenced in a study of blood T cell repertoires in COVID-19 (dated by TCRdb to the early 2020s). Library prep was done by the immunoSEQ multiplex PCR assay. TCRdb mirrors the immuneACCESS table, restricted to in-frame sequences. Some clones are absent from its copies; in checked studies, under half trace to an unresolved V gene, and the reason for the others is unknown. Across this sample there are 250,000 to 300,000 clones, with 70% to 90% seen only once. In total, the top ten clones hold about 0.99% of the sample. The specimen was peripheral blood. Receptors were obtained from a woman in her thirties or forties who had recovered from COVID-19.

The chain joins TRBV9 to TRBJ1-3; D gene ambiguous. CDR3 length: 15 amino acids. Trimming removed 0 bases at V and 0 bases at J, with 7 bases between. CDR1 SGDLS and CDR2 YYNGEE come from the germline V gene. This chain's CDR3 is CASSVAGNSGNTIYF. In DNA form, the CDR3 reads TGTGCCAGCAGCGTAGCCGGTAACTCTGGAAACACCATATATTTT.

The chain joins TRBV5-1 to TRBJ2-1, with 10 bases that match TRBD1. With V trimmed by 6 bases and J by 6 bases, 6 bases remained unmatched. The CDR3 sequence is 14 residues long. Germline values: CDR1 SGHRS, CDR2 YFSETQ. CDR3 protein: CASTPDRGRNEQFF. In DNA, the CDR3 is TGCGCCAGCACCCCCGACAGGGGGCGCAATGAGCAGTTCTTC.

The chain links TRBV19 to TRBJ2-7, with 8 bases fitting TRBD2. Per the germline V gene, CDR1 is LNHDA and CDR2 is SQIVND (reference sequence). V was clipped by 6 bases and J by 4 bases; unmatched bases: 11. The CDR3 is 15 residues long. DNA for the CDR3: TGTGCCAGTAGCCGAGCGGGAGCCGGCCGTTACGAGCAGTACTTC. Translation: CASSRAGAGRYEQYF.

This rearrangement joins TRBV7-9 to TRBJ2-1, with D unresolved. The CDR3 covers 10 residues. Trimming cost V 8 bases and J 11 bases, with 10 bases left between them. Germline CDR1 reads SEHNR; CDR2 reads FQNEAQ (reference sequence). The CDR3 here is CASGDWQQFF. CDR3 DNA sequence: TGTGCCAGCGGAGACTGGCAGCAGTTCTTC.

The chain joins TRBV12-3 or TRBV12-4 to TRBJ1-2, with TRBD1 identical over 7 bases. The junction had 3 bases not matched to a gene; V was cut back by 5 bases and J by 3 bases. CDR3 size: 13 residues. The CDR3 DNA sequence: TGTGCCAGCAGTCCCGGGACAGACTATGGCTACACCTTC. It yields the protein CASSPGTDYGYTF.

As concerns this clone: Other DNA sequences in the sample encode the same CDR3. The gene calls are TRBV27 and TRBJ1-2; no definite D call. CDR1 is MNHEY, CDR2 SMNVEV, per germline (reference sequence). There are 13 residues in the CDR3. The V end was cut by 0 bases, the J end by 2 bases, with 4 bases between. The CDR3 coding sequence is TGTGCCAGCAGTTTATCCAGGAACTATGGCTACACCTTC. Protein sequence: CASSLSRNYGYTF.

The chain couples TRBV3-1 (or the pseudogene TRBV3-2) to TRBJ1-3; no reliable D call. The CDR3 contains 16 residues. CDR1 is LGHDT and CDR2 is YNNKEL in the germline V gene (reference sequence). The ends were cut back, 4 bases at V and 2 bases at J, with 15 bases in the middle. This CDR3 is CASSPTLQRAGNTIYF. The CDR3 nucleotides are TGTGCCAGCAGCCCGACCTTACAGAGAGCTGGAAACACCATATATTTT.

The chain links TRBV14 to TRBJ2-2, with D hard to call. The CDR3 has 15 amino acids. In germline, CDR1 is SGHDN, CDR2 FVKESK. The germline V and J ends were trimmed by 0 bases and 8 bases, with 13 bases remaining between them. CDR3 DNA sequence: TGTGCCAGCAGCCAAGAACCCGGAGCCCTTGGGGAGCTGTTTTTT. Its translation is CASSQEPGALGELFF.

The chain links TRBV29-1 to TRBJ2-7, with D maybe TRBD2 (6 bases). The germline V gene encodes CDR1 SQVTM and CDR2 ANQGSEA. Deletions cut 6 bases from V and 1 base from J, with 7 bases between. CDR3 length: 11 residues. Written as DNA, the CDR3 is TGCAGCGTGGGGGGATCCTACGAGCAGTACTTC. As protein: CSVGGSYEQYF.

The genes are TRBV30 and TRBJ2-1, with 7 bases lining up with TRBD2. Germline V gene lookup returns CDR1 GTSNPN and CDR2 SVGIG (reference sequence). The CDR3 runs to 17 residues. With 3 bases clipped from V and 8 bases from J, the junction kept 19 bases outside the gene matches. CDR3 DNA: TGTGCCTGGAGCGACCCCCATAGGGGCGGGAGTAGGGATGAGCAGTTCTTC. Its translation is CAWSDPHRGGSRDEQFF.

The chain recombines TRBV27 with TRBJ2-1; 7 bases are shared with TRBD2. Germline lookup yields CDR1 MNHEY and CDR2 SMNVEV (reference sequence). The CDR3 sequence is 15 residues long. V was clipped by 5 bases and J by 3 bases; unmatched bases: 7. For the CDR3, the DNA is TGTGCCAGCAGTCTAGGGGCTAGCGGCTACAATGAGCAGTTCTTC. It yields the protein CASSLGASGYNEQFF.

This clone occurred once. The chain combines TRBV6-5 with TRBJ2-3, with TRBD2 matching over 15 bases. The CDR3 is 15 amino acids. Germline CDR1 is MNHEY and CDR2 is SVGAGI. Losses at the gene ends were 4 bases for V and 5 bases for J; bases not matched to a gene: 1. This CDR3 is CASSSGLAGGDTQYF. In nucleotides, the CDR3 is TGTGCCAGCAGTTCGGGACTAGCGGGGGGAGATACGCAGTATTTT.

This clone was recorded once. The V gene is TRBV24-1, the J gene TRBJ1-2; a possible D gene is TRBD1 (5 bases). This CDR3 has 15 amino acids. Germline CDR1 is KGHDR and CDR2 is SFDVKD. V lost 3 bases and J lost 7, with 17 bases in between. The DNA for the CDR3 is TGTGCCACCAGTGATAGGAGTCCCGGGGGAGCTGGCTACACCTTC. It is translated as CATSDRSPGGAGYTF.

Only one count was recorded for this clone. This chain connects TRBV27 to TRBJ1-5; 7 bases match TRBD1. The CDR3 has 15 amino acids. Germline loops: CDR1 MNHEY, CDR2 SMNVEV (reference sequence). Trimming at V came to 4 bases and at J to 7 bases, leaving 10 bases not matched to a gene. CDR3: CASSSGTVPRQPQHF. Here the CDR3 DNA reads TGTGCCAGCAGTTCCGGGACAGTCCCCCGGCAGCCCCAGCATTTT.

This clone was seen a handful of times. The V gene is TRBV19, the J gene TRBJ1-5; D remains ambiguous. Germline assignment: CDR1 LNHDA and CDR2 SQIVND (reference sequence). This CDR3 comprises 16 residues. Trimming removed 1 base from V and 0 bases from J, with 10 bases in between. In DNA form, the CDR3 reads TGTGCCAGTAGTATAGTGCGGGTCCTTAGCAATCAGCCCCAGCATTTT. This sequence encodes CASSIVRVLSNQPQHF.

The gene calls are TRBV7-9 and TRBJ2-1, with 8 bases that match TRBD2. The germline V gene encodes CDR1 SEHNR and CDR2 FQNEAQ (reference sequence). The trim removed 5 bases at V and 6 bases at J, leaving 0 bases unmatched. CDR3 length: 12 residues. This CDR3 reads CASSREGNEQFF. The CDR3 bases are TGTGCCAGCAGCCGGGAGGGCAATGAGCAGTTCTTC.

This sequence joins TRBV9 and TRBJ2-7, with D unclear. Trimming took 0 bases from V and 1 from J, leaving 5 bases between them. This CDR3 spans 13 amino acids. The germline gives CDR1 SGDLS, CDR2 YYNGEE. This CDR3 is CASSVAPSYEQYF. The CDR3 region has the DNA TGTGCCAGCAGCGTAGCCCCATCCTACGAGCAGTACTTC. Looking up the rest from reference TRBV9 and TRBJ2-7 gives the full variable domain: DSGVTQTPKHLITATGQRVTLRCSPRSGDLSVYWYQQSLDQGLQFLIQYYNGEERAKGNILERFSAQQFPDLHSELNLSSLELGDSALYFCASSVAPSYEQYFGPGTRLTVT.

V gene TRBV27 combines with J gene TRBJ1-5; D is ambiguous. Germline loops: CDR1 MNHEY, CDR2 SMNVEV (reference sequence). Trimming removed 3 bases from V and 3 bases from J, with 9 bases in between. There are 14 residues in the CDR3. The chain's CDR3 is CASSFGQANQPQHF. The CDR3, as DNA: TGTGCCAGCAGTTTTGGGCAGGCCAATCAGCCCCAGCATTTT.

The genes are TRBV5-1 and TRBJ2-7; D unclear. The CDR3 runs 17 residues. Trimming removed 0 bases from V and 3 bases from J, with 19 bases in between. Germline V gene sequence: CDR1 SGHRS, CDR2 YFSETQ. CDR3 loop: CASSLGRPLLQVYEQYF. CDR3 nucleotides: TGCGCCAGCAGCTTGGGCAGGCCTCTCCTCCAGGTCTACGAGCAGTACTTC.

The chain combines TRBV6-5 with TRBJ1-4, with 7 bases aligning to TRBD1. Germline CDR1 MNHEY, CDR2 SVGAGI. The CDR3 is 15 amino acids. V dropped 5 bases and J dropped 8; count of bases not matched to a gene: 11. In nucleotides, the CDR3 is TGTGCCAGCAGTCACCGACAGGGCCGGCGAGAAAAACTGTTTTTT. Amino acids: CASSHRQGRREKLFF.